A single sample is the source of the 8 T cell receptor beta chains below, sequenced in a study of Graves' ophthalmopathy and Graves' hyperthyroidism. Beta-chain TCR CDR3 regions were amplified from RNA transcripts. Investigators did first-round RT-PCR with HTBI primers, then second-round multiplex PCR. TCRdb reprocessed the multiplex PCR reads with MiXCR, giving one entry per CDR3 protein. The sample records about 370,000 distinct CDR3 sequences, about 17% being singletons. The sample taken for sequencing was peripheral blood. All receptors come from an adult woman with stable Graves' hyperthyroidism.

This clonotype appeared many times. The chain has TRBV20-1 and TRBJ2-7; 13 bases agree with TRBD2. The CDR3 loop spans 16 amino acids. CDR1 is DFQATT and CDR2 is SNEGSKA in the germline V gene (reference sequence). The J segment lost 3 bases and the V segment lost 2 bases, leaving 7 bases of the junction unmatched. The CDR3 region is CSARLRLAGGYYEQYF. The CDR3, as DNA: TGCAGTGCTAGACTTAGACTAGCGGGAGGATACTACGAGCAGTACTTC.

In its sample, this clonotype was seen many times. This sequence joins TRBV12-3 or TRBV12-4 and TRBJ1-5, with D uncertain. The CDR3 contains 14 residues. Trimming left V 3 bases short and J 0 bases short, with 6 bases between. CDR3 amino acids: CASSFSYSNQPQHF. DNA for the CDR3: TGTGCCAGCAGTTTCAGTTATAGCAATCAGCCCCAGCATTTT.

This clonotype was observed many times. V and J are TRBV11-2 and TRBJ2-7; 10 positions agree with TRBD2. V shed 0 bases, J shed 3 bases, and the junction held 5 bases outside the gene matches. CDR1 is SGHAT and CDR2 is FQNNGV in the germline V gene. The CDR3 runs 16 residues. The CDR3 is CASSLDESSGSYEQYF. The CDR3 DNA sequence: TGTGCCAGCAGCTTAGATGAGTCTAGCGGGAGCTACGAGCAGTACTTC.

In its sample, this clonotype was seen many times. The J gene is TRBJ2-7, the V gene TRBV29-1, with 7 bases that match TRBD2. Germline CDR1 SQVTM, CDR2 ANQGSEA. This CDR3 is built from 16 residues. V was pared by 3 bases and J by 0 bases, with 11 bases of the junction left unmatched. The CDR3 coding sequence is TGCAGCGTTGAGGTTCCGAGGGACTACGACTCCTACGAGCAGTACTTC. Translated, it gives CSVEVPRDYDSYEQYF.

This clonotype has ten or more counts. The chain recombines TRBV20-1 with TRBJ2-7; D might be TRBD2 (6 bases). This CDR3 is 14 amino acids long. V lost 5 bases, J lost 2 bases, and 16 bases lay in between. Germline CDR1 reads DFQATT; CDR2 reads SNEGSKA (reference sequence). The CDR3 protein is CSAGSWEAPYEQYF. In DNA, the CDR3 is TGCAGTGCTGGAAGTTGGGAGGCCCCCTACGAGCAGTACTTC.

This clonotype has more than one count but fewer than ten. The CDR3 sequence is CSARDRRRNTEAFF. The DNA for the CDR3 is TGCAGTGCTAGAGACCGTAGGCGGAACACTGAAGCTTTCTTT. The chain joins TRBV20-1 to TRBJ1-1; D uncertain. Germline assignment: CDR1 DFQATT and CDR2 SNEGSKA (reference sequence). The CDR3 is 14 residues long. Trimming stripped 0 bases from V and 1 base from J, with 9 bases between.

This clonotype showed up many times. The chain couples TRBV14 to TRBJ1-6, with 7 bases identical to TRBD1. V lost 2 bases to trimming and J lost 7 bases; unmatched junction nucleotides: 5. The germline gives CDR1 SGHDN, CDR2 FVKESK. This CDR3 comprises 15 residues. CDR3 sequence (DNA): TGTGCCAGCAGCCAAACAGGGGTGAAGAATTCACCCCTCCACTTT. This translates into CASSQTGVKNSPLHF.

The V and J genes are TRBV9 and TRBJ2-7; 8 bases line up with TRBD2. The CDR3 is 16 amino acids. J lost 1 base, V lost 0 bases, and 6 bases had no gene match. Per the germline V gene, CDR1 is SGDLS and CDR2 is YYNGEE. CDR3 region: CASSVEASGSSYEQYF. CDR3 in DNA: TGTGCCAGCAGCGTAGAGGCTAGCGGGTCTTCCTACGAGCAGTACTTC. Supplemented by reference TRBV9 and TRBJ2-7, the full variable domain reads DSGVTQTPKHLITATGQRVTLRCSPRSGDLSVYWYQQSLDQGLQFLIQYYNGEERAKGNILERFSAQQFPDLHSELNLSSLELGDSALYFCASSVEASGSSYEQYFGPGTRLTVT.